These 32 T cell receptor beta chains originate from one sample sequenced in a study of T cell repertoires in cytomegalovirus infection. TCRdb reprocessed the reads with MiXCR, giving one entry per CDR3 protein. The table includes fewer than 1,000,000 distinct CDR3 sequences, around 31% detected once. The antigens for these receptors are not known. Sequencing was performed on cultured CD8+ T cells from PBMCs, taken from culture after CMV antigen stimulation. These receptors came from a human donor in good health (CMV status not recorded). Some clones in this sample may be carry-over from other donors' samples.

This clonotype was detected ten times or more. The rearrangement links TRBV7-8 to TRBJ2-7; the D is unclear. The V gene lost 1 base and the J gene lost 3 bases, with 19 bases spanning the gap. The CDR3 length is 17 residues. Germline loops: CDR1 SGHVS, CDR2 FQNEAQ. CDR3 protein: CASSLVVPRHLLYEQYF. The CDR3, as DNA: TGTGCCAGCAGCTTAGTGGTCCCCCGACACCTCCTCTACGAGCAGTACTTC.

As regards this clonotype: Germline and junction disagree at one end, which may indicate a read error. The chain is built from TRBV27 and TRBJ2-3; D not certain. Per germline, CDR1 MNHEY and CDR2 SMNVEV (reference sequence). The CDR3 extends over 13 amino acids. Here the CDR3 DNA reads TGTGCCAGAAGTTTCTCCCGCACAGATACGCAGTATTTT. Its translation: CARSFSRTDTQYF.

J is TRBJ1-6 and V is TRBV7-9, with 8 positions matching TRBD1. The CDR3 is 14 residues long. The trim removed 8 bases at V and 9 bases at J, leaving 9 bases unmatched. Germline CDR1 SEHNR, CDR2 FQNEAQ (reference sequence). CDR3 sequence (DNA): TGTGCCAGCTGGGGGGGGGACAGGAGTTCACCCCTCCACTTT. Amino acids: CASWGGDRSSPLHF.

This chain joins TRBV6-2 or TRBV6-3 and TRBJ1-1, with a weak D call TRBD1 (5 bases). V lost 6 bases and J lost 5, with 10 bases in between. Germline V CDR1 and CDR2: MNHEY, SVGEGT. The CDR3 contains 12 residues. This CDR3 reads CASRGLRTEAFF. For the CDR3, the DNA is TGTGCCAGCAGGGGGCTCAGAACTGAAGCTTTCTTT.

A remark on this clonotype: This clone may be a read error of a much larger clone one base away. The chain recombines TRBV19 with TRBJ1-1; unclear D gene. This CDR3 comprises 13 residues. The V end lost 1 base, the J end lost 1 base, and 4 bases lay between the germline ends. CDR1 and CDR2 (germline): LNHDA, SQIVND (reference sequence). This chain's CDR3 is CASSIAWNTEAFF. The CDR3 bases are TGTGCCAGTAGTATAGCCTGGAACACTGAAGCTTTCTTT.

CDR3 nucleotides: TGTGCCAGTAGTGAAGTACTGAGCTCCTATAATTCACCCCTCCACTTT. It codes for CASSEVLSSYNSPLHF. V and J are TRBV19 and TRBJ1-6; D is unclear. V lost 5 bases to trimming and J lost 0 bases, with 11 bases between them. Per germline, CDR1 LNHDA and CDR2 SQIVND (reference sequence). The CDR3 runs 16 residues.

This clonotype was seen many times. The V gene is TRBV7-9, the J gene TRBJ1-2, with 7 positions matching TRBD1. CDR1 SEHNR and CDR2 FQNEAQ come from the germline V gene (reference sequence). This CDR3 is 12 amino acids long. Trimming removed 5 bases from V and 6 bases from J; junction bases left unmatched: 3. Written as DNA, the CDR3 is TGTGCCAGCAGCCATCAGGGGGATGGCTACACCTTC. This sequence encodes CASSHQGDGYTF.

This clonotype appeared a few times. V and J are TRBV18 and TRBJ1-1; D unresolved. V was cut by 3 bases and J by 1 base, with 9 bases left in between. The V gene's germline CDR1 is KGHSH and CDR2 LQKENI. CDR3 length: 14 amino acids. The CDR3 nucleotides are TGTGCCAGCTCACCCACAGAATCGAACACTGAAGCTTTCTTT. Amino acids: CASSPTESNTEAFF.

The gene calls are TRBV18 and TRBJ2-7; 8 nucleotides line up with TRBD1. The CDR3 has 14 amino acids. Germline loops: CDR1 KGHSH, CDR2 LQKENI. Trimming at V came to 2 bases and at J to 2 bases, leaving 2 bases not matched to a gene. CDR3 loop: CASSPVTGAYEQYF. Here the CDR3 DNA reads TGTGCCAGCTCACCAGTGACAGGGGCCTACGAGCAGTACTTC.

The genes are TRBV19 and TRBJ2-1, with D hard to call. Trimming cost V 5 bases and J 10 bases, with 12 bases left between them. CDR3 length equals 12 residues. Germline assignment: CDR1 LNHDA and CDR2 SQIVND (reference sequence). In DNA form, the CDR3 reads TGTGCCAGTAGTTCTCTAATTGGGGAGCAGTTCTTC. Translating it yields CASSSLIGEQFF.

This clonotype was counted only a few times. The CDR3 DNA reads TGTGCCAGCAGCTTAAAAAGGCAAGAGACCCAGTACTTC. Protein sequence: CASSLKRQETQYF. This chain links TRBV7-9 with TRBJ2-5; no definite D call. Germline CDR1 and CDR2: SEHNR and FQNEAQ (reference sequence). The length of the CDR3 is 13 residues. The germline V and J ends were trimmed by 2 bases and 2 bases, with 6 bases remaining between them.

This clonotype was seen more than once but under ten times. V usage is TRBV5-1 and J usage is TRBJ1-1; D remains ambiguous. The CDR3 extends over 17 amino acids. Trimming pared 0 bases from V and 0 bases from J, leaving 15 bases between. Germline V gives CDR1 SGHRS, CDR2 YFSETQ. The CDR3 reads CASSLAGLPDVNTEAFF. The CDR3 nucleotides read TGCGCCAGCAGCTTGGCCGGTCTTCCGGACGTGAACACTGAAGCTTTCTTT.

A few counts support this clonotype. V is TRBV25-1 and J is TRBJ1-1; 7 bases agree with TRBD1. The V gene end was trimmed by 3 bases and the J gene end by 9 bases; junction bases not matched to a gene: 4. Germline CDR1 MGHDK, CDR2 SYGVNS. The CDR3 length is 12 residues. This chain's CDR3 is CASSERGQKAFF. In nucleotides, the CDR3 is TGTGCCAGCAGTGAGAGGGGGCAGAAAGCTTTCTTT.

This clonotype was observed a handful of times. The chain joins TRBV20-1 to TRBJ2-3; D ambiguous. CDR3 length: 16 amino acids. CDR1 and CDR2 (germline): DFQATT, SNEGSKA (reference sequence). V lost 1 base and J 2 bases, leaving 16 bases between the germline ends. The CDR3 protein is CSARVEMEWLTDTQYF. The CDR3 DNA reads TGCAGTGCTAGAGTCGAGATGGAATGGCTCACAGATACGCAGTATTTT.

This clonotype was observed a handful of times. In DNA form, the CDR3 reads TGCAGTGCTACGGACGGCGAAGCCTCCTACAATGAGCAGTTCTTC. It specifies CSATDGEASYNEQFF. The chain carries TRBV20-1 and TRBJ2-1; the D is unclear. The CDR3 contains 15 residues. Germline V lookup: CDR1 DFQATT, CDR2 SNEGSKA (reference sequence). Trimming cost V 4 bases and J 0 bases, with 13 bases left between them.

This clonotype was recorded at least ten times. The chain combines TRBV27 with TRBJ1-2; tentatively, D is TRBD1 (6 bases). This CDR3 has 12 amino acids. Per germline, CDR1 MNHEY and CDR2 SMNVEV (reference sequence). Trimming left V 8 bases short and J 8 bases short, with 15 bases between. This chain's CDR3 is CASGGGAGGYTF. The CDR3 coding sequence is TGTGCCAGCGGAGGGGGGGCAGGGGGCTACACCTTC.

This clonotype was seen a handful of times. This chain joins TRBV12-3 or TRBV12-4 and TRBJ1-1; tentative D call: TRBD1 (6 bases). This CDR3 region has 16 residues. V was shortened by 5 bases and J by 3 bases, with 19 bases between the two germline ends. The CDR3: CASSLPNREGDTEAFF. Written as DNA, the CDR3 is TGTGCCAGCAGTCTACCTAACAGGGAGGGGGACACTGAAGCTTTCTTT.

This chain uses TRBV7-3 with TRBJ1-2; TRBD1 matches 7 bases. Per the germline V gene, CDR1 is SGHTA and CDR2 is FQGTGA. With V trimmed by 4 bases and J by 6 bases, 5 bases remained unmatched. This CDR3 has 13 residues. In DNA form, the CDR3 reads TGTGCCAGCAGCTGGGCAGGGGGGGATGGCTACACCTTC. This sequence encodes CASSWAGGDGYTF.

This rearrangement joins TRBV11-1 to TRBJ2-4, with 8 bases lining up with TRBD2. The CDR3 length is 14 residues. The ends lost 3 bases at V and 6 bases at J; junction bases unmatched: 4. The germline CDR1 and CDR2 sequences are SGHAT and FQDESV (reference sequence). The CDR3 protein is CASSFPGGANIQYF. DNA for the CDR3: TGTGCCAGCAGCTTTCCCGGGGGGGCAAACATTCAGTACTTC.

This clonotype has just a few counts. The chain joins TRBV7-6 to TRBJ2-1; the match to TRBD1 covers 9 bases. J gave up 8 bases and V 5 bases, and 4 bases lay outside the gene matches. The CDR3 covers 13 residues. Germline assignment: CDR1 SGHVS and CDR2 FNYEAQ. CDR3 bases: TGTGCCAGCAGCGGGGGACAGGGCGATGAGCAGTTCTTC. Protein: CASSGGQGDEQFF.

V is TRBV6-2 or TRBV6-3 and J is TRBJ1-5; D perhaps matches TRBD1 (6 bases). The germline V gene has CDR1 MNHEY and CDR2 SVGEGT. CDR3 size: 16 residues. The V end was cut by 7 bases, the J end by 0 bases, with 16 bases between. Here the CDR3 reads CASNNRASYSNQPQHF. Written as DNA, the CDR3 is TGTGCCAGCAACAACAGGGCCTCTTATAGCAATCAGCCCCAGCATTTT.

This clonotype was seen ten or more times. The chain employs TRBV7-8 and TRBJ1-2; D is possibly TRBD1 (6 bases). Germline V gene lookup returns CDR1 SGHVS and CDR2 FQNEAQ. The ends were cut back, 6 bases at V and 4 bases at J, with 18 bases in the middle. CDR3 length equals 15 residues. The CDR3 sequence: CASRNRTEAAYGYTF. CDR3 sequence (DNA): TGTGCCAGCAGGAACCGGACAGAAGCTGCCTATGGCTACACCTTC.

There are a few counts of this clonotype. The chain couples TRBV11-3 to TRBJ2-5; D is perhaps TRBD2 (7 bases). Trimming shortened V by 1 base and J by 7 bases, and 16 bases separated the two germline ends. The CDR3 runs 15 residues. Germline V gene sequence: CDR1 SGHNT, CDR2 YENEEA. CDR3 sequence: CASSLAGGTGVTQYF. The CDR3 DNA sequence: TGTGCCAGCAGCTTAGCGGGGGGCACAGGAGTGACCCAGTACTTC.

This clonotype was seen a handful of times. The gene calls are TRBV27 and TRBJ2-3; possibly TRBD1 for D (6 bases). The CDR3 has 15 residues. CDR1 and CDR2 (germline): MNHEY, SMNVEV (reference sequence). Deletions cut 3 bases from V and 2 bases from J, with 12 bases between. The CDR3 loop is CASSFPGHSTDTQYF. CDR3 bases: TGTGCCAGCAGTTTCCCGGGACACTCCACAGATACGCAGTATTTT.

The chain carries TRBV27 and TRBJ1-1; 7 nucleotides match TRBD1. This CDR3 is 14 amino acids long. V shed 3 bases and J 8 bases; nucleotides not matched to a gene: 9. The germline gives CDR1 MNHEY, CDR2 SMNVEV (reference sequence). The CDR3 reads CASSFGQGVLEAFF. The CDR3 bases are TGTGCCAGCAGTTTCGGGCAGGGGGTTTTAGAAGCTTTCTTT.

The chain is built from TRBV6-5 and TRBJ1-1; TRBD1 aligns across 7 bases. The CDR3 is made up of 13 amino acids. Trimming at V came to 2 bases and at J to 5 bases, leaving 2 bases not matched to a gene. The germline V gene encodes CDR1 MNHEY and CDR2 SVGAGI. Here the CDR3 DNA reads TGTGCCAGCAGTTACAGGGGGCAGACTGAAGCTTTCTTT. Translating it yields CASSYRGQTEAFF.

J is TRBJ2-5 and V is TRBV6-5, with 9 positions matching TRBD1. Germline V gene data show CDR1 as MNHEY and CDR2 as SVGAGI. The CDR3 length is 13 residues. Germline trimming cut 6 bases from V and 4 bases from J; bases unmatched to any gene: 3. The CDR3: CASRGTGRETQYF. CDR3 nucleotide sequence: TGTGCCAGCAGGGGGACAGGGAGAGAGACCCAGTACTTC.

The chain couples TRBV10-3 to TRBJ2-1; no firm D call. The CDR3 covers 12 residues. Germline V gene data show CDR1 as ENHRY and CDR2 as SYGVKD. Trimming took 2 bases from V and 2 from J, leaving 1 base between them. The CDR3 coding sequence is TGTGCCATCAGTGAGCCCTACAATGAGCAGTTCTTC. Translating it yields CAISEPYNEQFF.

The chain has TRBV12-3 or TRBV12-4 and TRBJ2-1; D perhaps matches TRBD1 (6 bases). The V end lost 6 bases, the J end lost 7 bases, and 22 bases lay between the germline ends. CDR3 size: 16 residues. The CDR3 reads CASSSYRDKGKNEQFF. In nucleotides, the CDR3 is TGTGCCAGCAGCTCATACCGGGACAAGGGGAAGAATGAGCAGTTCTTC.

This clonotype turned up a few times. The chain uses TRBV6-6 and TRBJ2-7; a weak D match, TRBD1 (6 bases). Trimming took 2 bases from V and 0 from J, leaving 8 bases between them. The CDR3 consists of 14 residues. Germline V gene lookup returns CDR1 MNHNY and CDR2 SVGAGI (reference sequence). The CDR3 DNA reads as TGTGCCAGCAGTTACGGGGACAACTCCTACGAGCAGTACTTC. This encodes CASSYGDNSYEQYF.

This clonotype was observed a few times. The chain recombines TRBV19 with TRBJ2-1; 7 bases match TRBD1. V shed 5 bases, J shed 8 bases, and the junction held 12 bases outside the gene matches. Germline values: CDR1 LNHDA, CDR2 SQIVND (reference sequence). There are 15 residues in the CDR3. The CDR3 nucleotides read TGTGCCAGTAGTGGGCAGGGGGTTACGTACTATGAGCAGTTCTTC. This translates into CASSGQGVTYYEQFF.

In this sample, this clonotype turned up a few times. The J gene is TRBJ2-7, the V gene TRBV7-6; 7 positions agree with TRBD2. Trimming removed 2 bases from V and 6 bases from J; junction bases left unmatched: 4. In germline, CDR1 is SGHVS, CDR2 FNYEAQ. The length of the CDR3 is 13 residues. The CDR3 loop reads CASSLLWEGEQYF. In nucleotides, the CDR3 is TGTGCCAGCAGCTTATTGTGGGAGGGCGAGCAGTACTTC.